This TCR beta chain was captured by sequencing in a study of shared clonotypes between healthy human individuals (TCRdb year 2020). Notes on the research overall: Three men and a couple of women, aged 18 to 49 years, made up the cohort. To estimate repertoire size and how much clonotypes are shared between individuals, the study performed deep sequencing of blood TCR repertoires from five healthy adults. To increase sequencing depth and limit assay-specific biases, different laboratories used diverse techniques to prepare libraries and sequence TCR repertoires. Per donor, leukapheresis produced somewhere between about 0.9 and 10 billion PBMCs. For each donor, three plates each were used for CD4 naive and CD4 memory, two plates were used for CD8 naive, and one plate was used for CD8 memory. The research as a whole found: Rarefaction of sorted-subset datasets indicated incomplete sequencing despite the large sequencing depth. The small number of donors limited the genetic and exposure-history diversity represented. About 5% of naive CD4, roughly 3.5% of naive CD8, around 2.3% of memory CD4, and approximately 0.39% of memory CD8 clonotypes were shared across four donors. Pairwise subsampling indicated that sequencing depth was expected to affect the degree of clonotype sharing among donors. Only blood was sampled, and tissue TCR repertoires likely differ from those in blood. Larger estimated clonotype richness was generally found for naive subsets than for memory subsets. Clonotypes shared by all four sorted-subset donors showed higher generation probabilities than non-shared clonotypes.

CDR1 is given as ENHRY and CDR2 as SYGVKD, both from the germline V gene. Spanning cysteine to phenylalanine, the CDR3 consists of 17 amino acids. The only DNA kept is the CDR3, 51 bases in frame from the first base. Relative to germline, V is missing 4 bases and J is missing 3 bases, with 14 bases of the junction outside any gene match. Using the deep immunoSEQ assay, multiplex PCR amplified TCR CDR3 regions from genomic DNA. Genomic DNA extracted from each cell subset was distributed evenly over all wells of several immunoSEQ 96-well plates, and each plate served as one replicate. For sorted subsets, roughly 0.2 ug genomic DNA, equal to some 30,000 T cell genomes, was loaded into each replicate PCR. The purified libraries were quantified using a Qubit 3.0 fluorometer, sized with a Bioanalyzer 2100, and then quantified again using the KAPA Library Quantification kit. Every immunoSEQ 96-well plate was sequenced on a dedicated single-read 150-cycle Illumina NextSeq 550 flow cell. On the study's bioinformatics: Because the immunoSEQ output held only junctional sequences and lacked quality scores, the filtering could not match the filtering applied to full-length reads. Sequences were annotated with PyIR, a Python wrapper for IgBLAST v1.9, using IMGT germline references to assign V/J genes and CDR3. Reads were filtered out if the reads had weak V/J assignments (E-value above 1e-6), no CDR3, stop codons, out-of-frame junctions, or ambiguous translated residues. V3J clonotypes were defined by identical inferred V gene, J gene, and CDR3 amino acid sequence. To compute the percentage overlap between repertoires, the number of shared unique clonotypes was divided by the size of the smaller repertoire. Repertoire richness was assessed with RTK rarefaction, the Chao1 estimator, and Recon v2.1 estimates of unobserved clonotypes. OLGA was used to compute generation probabilities for all TCRbeta clonotypes that the gDNA method yielded from a few donors. This is the immuneACCESS table as TCRdb keeps it, with only in-frame sequences that have V and J called. A part of the clones is gone; compared with another copy, unresolved V genes explain less than half, and the rest is unexplained. V, J and clone size are those of that table, while D and trimming were read from the DNA. The sample yields about 580,000 clones; 95% to 98% were counted once. Jointly, the top ten make up 0.3% of the sample.

This clone was seen just once. The specificity of this receptor is unknown. The input lacks base qualities; no much larger clone sits a single base away. For the CD8 naive samples, CD45RO-negative cells were positively selected for CCR7, yielding a CD45RA+CCR7+ population from which TemRA cells were excluded. Donors were healthy HIV-negative adults with no recently reported acute infections or vaccinations. Every donor was a Caucasian adult residing in Nashville, Tennessee, USA. After blood collection by leukapheresis, PBMCs were isolated using Ficoll-Histopaque density gradient centrifugation and then cryopreserved in the vapor phase of liquid nitrogen. Purity and quantity of every magnetically sorted T cell population were checked by analytical flow cytometry. Each sorted fraction had its genomic DNA isolated and then quantified by UV absorbance on a Nanodrop 2000c.

The sequenced material came from naive CD8+ T cells sorted from blood. The sample's cell subset or site label, decoded: CD45RA+CCR7+. The receptor was derived from a man aged 25-45 years in good health. Rearrangement joined TRBV10-3 to TRBJ2-7, with 8 junctional bases fitting TRBD2. The nucleotides are TGTGCCATCAGTGGAGGGACATCCGGGACTAGTATCTACGAGCAGTACTTC. Its protein product is CAISGGTSGTSIYEQYF.